This T cell receptor (beta chain) was captured in a study of shared clonotypes between healthy human individuals. Profiling relied on immunoSEQ multiplex PCR, and the TCRdb table lists in-frame clones only, not all of them. The table includes fewer than 850,000 clones, approximately 96% detected once. The CDR3 extends over 13 amino acids. Trimming took 6 bases from V and 5 from J, leaving 13 bases between them. Per germline, CDR1 MNHEY and CDR2 SMNVEV (reference sequence). CD45RO-negative, CCR7-positively selected cells formed the naive CD8 fraction, excluding terminally differentiated effector memory CD45RA+ cells.

The sample comprised naive CD8+ T cells sorted from blood. The chain carries TRBV27 and TRBJ1-1; unclear D gene. The source of this sequence is a man aged 25-45 years in good health. The CDR3 here is CASSITEGTEAFF. CDR3 DNA sequence: TGTGCCAGCAGCATCACGGAGGGAACTGAAGCTTTCTTT.